These 31 T cell receptor beta chains originate from one sample sequenced in a study of identical twins. TCRdb itself ran the 5' RACE reads through MiXCR, one entry per CDR3 protein. The sample has 1.5 million to 2 million distinct CDR3 sequences, around a third seen once. Sequenced input: cord blood. All receptors derive from a newborn girl in good health.

The chain links TRBV5-1 to TRBJ1-2; D perhaps matches TRBD1 (6 bases). Germline V gives CDR1 SGHRS, CDR2 YFSETQ. This CDR3 region has 12 residues. Trimming left V 8 bases short and J 3 bases short, with 11 bases between. CDR3 sequence reads: CASHGQYYGYTF. CDR3 sequence (DNA): TGCGCCAGTCACGGACAGTACTATGGCTACACCTTC.

The sample holds a few counts of this clonotype. As DNA, the CDR3 is TGCGCCAGCAGCCCTCTAGCGCACTACGAGCAGTACTTC. This gives the protein CASSPLAHYEQYF. The chain recombines TRBV5-1 with TRBJ2-7; D may be TRBD2 (6 bases). CDR1 is SGHRS, CDR2 YFSETQ, per germline. There are 13 residues in the CDR3. Between the trimmed V and J ends, which lost 4 bases and 3 bases, there was a span of 11 bases.

This clonotype was detected only a few times. The rearrangement uses TRBV6-1 and TRBJ2-3; TRBD2 aligns across 9 bases. Germline V gives CDR1 MNHNS, CDR2 SASEGT. J lost 1 base, V lost 6 bases, and 8 bases had no gene match. The CDR3 has 16 residues. The CDR3 nucleotides are TGTGCCAGCAGCACCCTTAGCGGGGGAGGCACAGATACGCAGTATTTT. It yields the protein CASSTLSGGGTDTQYF.

The chain uses TRBV7-2 and TRBJ2-5, with 10 nucleotides matching TRBD2. Germline trimming cut 5 bases from V and 5 bases from J; bases unmatched to any gene: 11. The germline gives CDR1 SGHTA, CDR2 FQGNSA. The CDR3 covers 16 residues. CDR3 DNA sequence: TGTGCCAGCAGCCATCGAGCGGGAGGGAGTTTGGAGACCCAGTACTTC. It codes for CASSHRAGGSLETQYF.

This clonotype was seen more than once but under ten times. The gene calls are TRBV20-1 and TRBJ2-5; D gene ambiguous. V dropped 4 bases and J dropped 1 base, with 13 bases sitting between them. This CDR3 has 14 residues. Germline values: CDR1 DFQATT, CDR2 SNEGSKA (reference sequence). Written as DNA, the CDR3 is TGCAGTGCTACTACCGCCCACTCCCAAGAGACCCAGTACTTC. Its translation: CSATTAHSQETQYF.

This clonotype was seen at least ten times. The chain is built from TRBV3-1 and TRBJ2-3; D might be TRBD2 (5 bases). V was trimmed by 2 bases and J by 6 bases, leaving 15 bases between them. CDR3 length equals 15 residues. Germline CDR1 is LGHDT and CDR2 is YNNKEL (reference sequence). DNA of the CDR3: TGTGCCAGCAGCCAACCTGGCACTAGTTGGGATACGCAGTATTTT. Translated: CASSQPGTSWDTQYF.

In its sample, this clonotype was seen a few times. The V call is TRBV7-2, the J call TRBJ2-3; either TRBD1 or TRBD2 may supply D (5 bases each). Trimming left V 1 base short and J 2 bases short, with 10 bases between. There are 15 residues in the CDR3. Germline CDR1 and CDR2: SGHTA and FQGNSA. The CDR3 DNA reads as TGTGCCAGCAGCTTAGGCTGGGGGATCACAGATACGCAGTATTTT. Amino acid sequence: CASSLGWGITDTQYF.

This clonotype has a count of ten or more. The genes are TRBV2 and TRBJ2-7, with D perhaps matching TRBD2 (6 bases). V lost 5 bases and J 6 bases, leaving 11 bases between the germline ends. The CDR3 loop spans 12 amino acids. Germline V CDR1 and CDR2: SNHLY, FYNNEI. CDR3 sequence: CASSWGEVEQYF. CDR3 in DNA: TGTGCCAGCAGTTGGGGGGAAGTCGAGCAGTACTTC.

The V gene is TRBV27, the J gene TRBJ2-5, with no clear D. The CDR3 is made up of 13 amino acids. Germline V gene sequence: CDR1 MNHEY, CDR2 SMNVEV (reference sequence). V gave up 8 bases and J gave up 2 bases, with 12 bases separating them. The CDR3 sequence: CASRPGAQETQYF. CDR3 DNA: TGTGCCAGCCGTCCCGGAGCACAAGAGACCCAGTACTTC.

A word on this clonotype: Compared with germline, one end of the junction differs, possibly owing to a read error. J is TRBJ1-5 and V is TRBV5-1; D unclear. There are 14 residues in the CDR3. Germline CDR1 SGHRS, CDR2 YFSETQ. The CDR3 coding sequence is TGCGCCAGCAGCGGACGACAAGGGCGGCAGCCCCGGCATTTT. It codes for CASSGRQGRQPRHF. Complete variable domain (other parts from reference TRBV5-1 and TRBJ1-5): KAGVTQTPRYLIKTRGQQVTLSCSPISGHRSVSWYQQTPGQGLQFLFEYFSETQRNKGNFPGRFSGRQFSNSRSEMNVSTLELGDSALYLCASSGRQGRQPRHFGDGTRLSIL.

The chain uses TRBV19 and TRBJ2-1, with 7 bases lining up with TRBD2. V dropped 4 bases and J dropped 7; count of bases not matched to a gene: 7. Germline lookup yields CDR1 LNHDA and CDR2 SQIVND (reference sequence). The CDR3 is 14 amino acids. The chain's CDR3 is CASSTSLASNEQFF. As DNA, the CDR3 is TGTGCCAGTAGTACTTCACTAGCGTCGAATGAGCAGTTCTTC.

V is TRBV11-2 and J is TRBJ2-2; D ambiguous. The CDR3 length is 16 residues. V dropped 0 bases and J dropped 4 bases, with 12 bases sitting between them. Germline loops: CDR1 SGHAT, CDR2 FQNNGV. CDR3 sequence reads: CASSLDRPGLTGELFF. The CDR3 nucleotides are TGTGCCAGCAGCTTAGACCGACCGGGCCTCACCGGGGAGCTGTTTTTT.

This clonotype was detected many times. This sequence joins TRBV5-1 and TRBJ2-3, with unresolved D. Trimming removed 0 bases from V and 0 bases from J, with 8 bases in between. The CDR3 consists of 15 residues. Germline V gene sequence: CDR1 SGHRS, CDR2 YFSETQ. CDR3 amino acids: CASSLARLSTDTQYF. The CDR3 region has the DNA TGCGCCAGCAGCTTGGCCCGTCTAAGCACAGATACGCAGTATTTT.

As DNA, the CDR3 is TGCAGTGCTAGAGTTGCTAGCAGGGTTAACAATGAGCAGTTCTTC. It encodes CSARVASRVNNEQFF. V and J are TRBV20-1 and TRBJ2-1; D is possibly TRBD1 or TRBD2 (5 bases each). CDR3 length equals 15 residues. Germline CDR1 and CDR2: DFQATT and SNEGSKA (reference sequence). V was trimmed by 1 base and J by 5 bases, leaving 15 bases between them.

The V gene is TRBV24-1, the J gene TRBJ2-1; the D is unclear. The CDR3 sequence is 12 residues long. Germline V gene data show CDR1 as KGHDR and CDR2 as SFDVKD. V shed 2 bases and J shed 8 bases, with 6 bases lying between them. The CDR3 protein is CATSDWMDEQFF. The DNA for the CDR3 is TGTGCCACCAGTGATTGGATGGATGAGCAGTTCTTC.

In its sample, this clonotype was seen a few times. This sequence joins TRBV28 and TRBJ2-3, with D unresolved. The CDR3 covers 15 residues. Between the trimmed V and J ends, which lost 3 bases and 2 bases, there was a span of 12 bases. Germline CDR1 is MDHEN and CDR2 is SYDVKM. DNA of the CDR3: TGTGCCAGCAGTTTGCCCAGCGCCCCCACAGATACGCAGTATTTT. It yields the protein CASSLPSAPTDTQYF.

The CDR3 loop reads CASSFEGVTNEKLFF. The CDR3, as DNA: TGTGCCAGCAGCTTTGAGGGGGTGACTAATGAAAAACTGTTTTTT. V gene TRBV7-9 combines with J gene TRBJ1-4, with D possibly TRBD1 on 6 matching bases. Per germline, CDR1 SEHNR and CDR2 FQNEAQ (reference sequence). CDR3 length: 15 amino acids. V lost 3 bases to trimming and J lost 2 bases, with 10 bases between them.

The V gene is TRBV19, the J gene TRBJ1-5; possible D gene TRBD1, 5 bases. This CDR3 is 16 amino acids long. Germline values: CDR1 LNHDA, CDR2 SQIVND (reference sequence). Trimming cost V 1 base and J 2 bases, with 12 bases left between them. The CDR3 sequence is CASSIVEGTGNQPQHF. DNA of the CDR3: TGTGCCAGTAGTATAGTTGAGGGGACGGGCAATCAGCCCCAGCATTTT.

The CDR3 DNA is TGTGCCAGCAGAATCCAGGGGCCCTACGAGCAGTACTTC. Its translation: CASRIQGPYEQYF. This chain links TRBV28 with TRBJ2-7, with TRBD1 as a possible D gene (6 bases). Deletions cut 6 bases from V and 2 bases from J, with 11 bases between. This CDR3 has 13 residues. CDR1 is MDHEN, CDR2 SYDVKM, per germline.

This clonotype showed up just a few times. The chain recombines TRBV6-5 with TRBJ2-4; the match to TRBD1 covers 9 bases. Germline CDR1 reads MNHEY; CDR2 reads SVGAGI. The CDR3 extends over 16 amino acids. With V trimmed by 0 bases and J by 5 bases, 5 bases remained unmatched. This CDR3 is CASSYSTTGGQNIQYF. Here the CDR3 DNA reads TGTGCCAGCAGTTACTCGACAACAGGGGGCCAAAACATTCAGTACTTC.

The chain links TRBV4-1 to TRBJ2-1, with D tentatively TRBD1 or TRBD2 (5 bases each). The CDR3 loop spans 15 amino acids. Germline CDR1 reads MGHRA; CDR2 reads YSYEKL. Trimming removed 4 bases at V and 8 bases at J, with 18 bases between. Here the CDR3 DNA reads TGCGCCAGCAGCCCCGAGACGGGGACGAGGGATGAGCAGTTCTTC. Its protein is CASSPETGTRDEQFF.

There are a few counts of this clonotype. V and J are TRBV6-6 and TRBJ1-1; D remains unclear. Germline V gene lookup returns CDR1 MNHNY and CDR2 SVGAGI (reference sequence). The CDR3 runs to 16 residues. Trimming took 2 bases from V and 2 from J, leaving 15 bases between them. The CDR3 sequence: CASSYAPNRGNTEAFF. The CDR3 nucleotides read TGTGCCAGCAGTTACGCCCCGAACAGAGGAAACACTGAAGCTTTCTTT.

V is TRBV4-2 and J is TRBJ2-5; 11 bases are a match to TRBD2. Germline CDR1 is LGHNA and CDR2 is YNFKEQ. Losses at the gene ends were 1 base for V and 13 bases for J; bases not matched to a gene: 11. The CDR3 contains 15 residues. CDR3 in DNA: TGTGCCAGCAGCCAAGTATTAGCGGGGGGGCGGGTGCCGTACTTC. Its protein is CASSQVLAGGRVPYF.

In this sample, this clonotype turned up a few times. The V call is TRBV20-1, the J call TRBJ2-7; the match to TRBD1 covers 7 bases. The CDR3 runs 12 residues. Germline CDR1 DFQATT, CDR2 SNEGSKA (reference sequence). The CDR3 region is CIHRGLSYEQYF. The CDR3 nucleotides are TGCATCCACAGGGGCCTCTCCTACGAGCAGTACTTC.

This clonotype was counted between two and nine times. The CDR3 loop reads CAISEVGATNEKLFF. In nucleotides, the CDR3 is TGTGCCATCAGTGAAGTGGGGGCAACTAATGAAAAACTGTTTTTT. The V call is TRBV10-3, the J call TRBJ1-4; D is perhaps TRBD1 (5 bases). This CDR3 is 15 amino acids long. Germline V gene lookup returns CDR1 ENHRY and CDR2 SYGVKD. Trimming removed 3 bases at V and 0 bases at J, with 8 bases between.

The rearrangement links TRBV11-2 to TRBJ2-1, with D unresolved. The germline V gene has CDR1 SGHAT and CDR2 FQNNGV. CDR3 length: 15 amino acids. V lost 5 bases and J lost 5, with 16 bases in between. The CDR3 DNA follows: TGTGCCAGCAGCGAAGCTAACCGACGCGACAATGAGCAGTTCTTC. This translates into CASSEANRRDNEQFF.

The chain recombines TRBV28 with TRBJ2-5; TRBD2 is a possible D gene (5 bases). Germline CDR1 MDHEN, CDR2 SYDVKM. The CDR3 has 14 amino acids. Between the trimmed V and J ends, which lost 4 bases and 11 bases, there was a span of 20 bases. The DNA for the CDR3 is TGTGCCAGCAGTTCCGCGACGAGGGTGTTGGGGCAGTACTTC. Translated: CASSSATRVLGQYF.

This rearrangement joins TRBV6-1 to TRBJ1-3, with 7 bases that match TRBD1. Trimming removed 4 bases from V and 4 bases from J; junction bases left unmatched: 4. The CDR3 sequence is 14 residues long. Germline CDR1 and CDR2: MNHNS and SASEGT. CDR3 sequence reads: CASSAPGQGNTIYF. The CDR3 DNA sequence: TGTGCCAGCAGTGCTCCGGGACAGGGAAACACCATATATTTT.

The V call is TRBV20-1, the J call TRBJ2-3; 7 bases line up with TRBD1. Germline loops: CDR1 DFQATT, CDR2 SNEGSKA (reference sequence). V gave up 7 bases and J gave up 4 bases; unmatched junction bases: 14. The CDR3 is 15 amino acids. The CDR3 DNA reads TGCAGTGACACGCCGAGACAGGGTATATCAGATACGCAGTATTTT. This codes for CSDTPRQGISDTQYF.

This clonotype appeared a few times. This rearrangement joins TRBV7-9 to TRBJ2-3, with D possibly TRBD2 on 6 matching bases. Germline CDR1 reads SEHNR; CDR2 reads FQNEAQ (reference sequence). This CDR3 spans 17 amino acids. V was trimmed by 0 bases and J by 1 base, leaving 14 bases between them. The CDR3 DNA follows: TGTGCCAGCAGCTTAGCTGAGGTCGGGGGAGGCACAGATACGCAGTATTTT. Protein: CASSLAEVGGGTDTQYF.

J is TRBJ1-5 and V is TRBV6-1, with D unclear. The V and J ends lost 10 bases and 6 bases respectively, with 19 bases between them. This CDR3 region has 14 residues. Germline values: CDR1 MNHNS, CDR2 SASEGT. The chain's CDR3 is CATISTYSGQPQHF. CDR3 bases: TGTGCCACCATCAGTACCTACTCGGGTCAGCCCCAGCATTTT.